The 22 T cell receptor beta chains below come from one sample, sequenced in a study of human T cells and chemical hapten exposure. From the RACE reads, TCRdb called clonotypes with MiXCR, one entry per CDR3 protein. The table records about 120,000 distinct CDR3 sequences, 9.5% to 13% of them present only once. Described time point: patch test 1, 2 weeks after DPC sensitization. As to treatment: therapeutic diphenylcyclopropenone sensitization with weekly scalp DPC. The sequenced sample was whole blood, obtained in connection with sensitization to the hapten diphenylcyclopropenone (DPC). The origin of the receptors is a woman aged 45-65 years with alopecia areata. Some clones in this sample may be carry-over from other donors' samples.

A few counts support this clonotype. The CDR3 is CASRDLGSGSPLHF. In nucleotides, the CDR3 is TGTGCCAGCAGGGACCTTGGCTCGGGTTCACCCCTCCACTTT. This rearrangement joins TRBV6-1 to TRBJ1-6; no clear D gene. Germline CDR1 MNHNS, CDR2 SASEGT. This CDR3 has 14 residues. V lost 6 bases, J lost 9 bases, and 15 bases lay in between.

The V gene is TRBV10-3, the J gene TRBJ2-5, with D possibly TRBD2 on 5 matching bases. Per germline, CDR1 ENHRY and CDR2 SYGVKD. The CDR3 covers 11 residues. V lost 3 bases and J 7 bases, leaving 6 bases between the germline ends. The CDR3 DNA reads as TGTGCCATCAGTGATGAGGGGACCCAGTACTTC. Its protein is CAISDEGTQYF.

This sequence joins TRBV5-1 and TRBJ1-2; D is unresolved. This CDR3 contains 13 residues. With 1 base removed from V and 2 bases from J, the gap between germline ends came to 6 bases. The germline V gene has CDR1 SGHRS and CDR2 YFSETQ. CDR3 sequence reads: CASSLTTNYGYTF. CDR3 in DNA: TGCGCCAGCAGCTTGACAACGAACTATGGCTACACCTTC. Full variable domain (outside the CDR3, taken from reference TRBV5-1 and TRBJ1-2): KAGVTQTPRYLIKTRGQQVTLSCSPISGHRSVSWYQQTPGQGLQFLFEYFSETQRNKGNFPGRFSGRQFSNSRSEMNVSTLELGDSALYLCASSLTTNYGYTFGSGTRLTVV.

This clonotype was seen more than once but under ten times. The chain is built from TRBV2 and TRBJ1-2; no clear D. This CDR3 has 11 residues. Trimming cost V 7 bases and J 5 bases, with 8 bases left between them. Looked up from germline, CDR1 is SNHLY and CDR2 is FYNNEI. The CDR3 DNA is TGTGCCAGCACCGAAGAGTATGGCTACACCTTC. It yields the protein CASTEEYGYTF.

This clonotype was seen only a few times. The DNA for the CDR3 is TGCGCCACTCCCCAAAGAGAGTTAGAGACCCAGTACTTC. This codes for CATPQRELETQYF. V and J are TRBV10-1 and TRBJ2-5; D unresolved. The V gene lost 10 bases and the J gene lost 4 bases, with 16 bases spanning the gap. This CDR3 region has 13 residues. Looked up from germline, CDR1 is WNHNN and CDR2 is SYGVQD (reference sequence).

This clonotype was seen a handful of times. The chain carries TRBV20-1 and TRBJ2-4; 7 bases line up with TRBD1. From germline, CDR1 is DFQATT and CDR2 SNEGSKA (reference sequence). The junction had 8 bases not matched to a gene; V was cut back by 5 bases and J by 1 base. CDR3 length: 15 amino acids. This CDR3 reads CSAGSGGMAKNIQYF. The CDR3 region has the DNA TGCAGTGCTGGTTCAGGGGGAATGGCCAAAAACATTCAGTACTTC.

This clonotype was counted only a few times. The J gene is TRBJ2-3, the V gene TRBV7-9; D remains ambiguous. Germline loops: CDR1 SEHNR, CDR2 FQNEAQ (reference sequence). This CDR3 is built from 15 residues. V was cut by 5 bases and J by 2 bases, with 14 bases left in between. CDR3: CASSNRTGTTDTQYF. CDR3 DNA: TGTGCCAGCAGCAATCGGACGGGCACCACAGATACGCAGTATTTT.

This clonotype was observed at least ten times. The chain links TRBV28 to TRBJ2-7, with D possibly matching TRBD2 (6 bases). Germline V gene lookup returns CDR1 MDHEN and CDR2 SYDVKM. Trimming pared 4 bases from V and 9 bases from J, leaving 13 bases between. The CDR3 contains 12 residues. CDR3 sequence reads: CASSSGVSVQYF. The CDR3 DNA reads as TGTGCCAGCAGTTCGGGGGTGTCGGTGCAGTACTTC.

The genes are TRBV7-2 and TRBJ2-5; 8 nucleotides line up with TRBD2. The CDR3 is 15 residues long. Germline V gene lookup returns CDR1 SGHTA and CDR2 FQGNSA. V was pared by 5 bases and J by 4 bases, with 9 bases of the junction left unmatched. The CDR3 loop reads CASSTTAGGRETQYF. DNA for the CDR3: TGTGCCAGCAGCACCACGGCGGGAGGAAGAGAGACCCAGTACTTC.

This clonotype was seen repeatedly, ten times or more. The chain links TRBV29-1 to TRBJ2-3; tentatively, D is TRBD1 (6 bases). The CDR3 contains 13 residues. CDR1 and CDR2 (germline): SQVTM, ANQGSEA. Trimming stripped 6 bases from V and 3 bases from J, with 13 bases between. The CDR3: CSVRQALTDTQYF. Written as DNA, the CDR3 is TGCAGCGTCCGACAGGCACTTACAGATACGCAGTATTTT.

Only a few counts were recorded for this clonotype. This chain uses TRBV28 with TRBJ2-3; possibly TRBD1 for D (6 bases). The CDR3 is made up of 14 amino acids. With 3 bases removed from V and 5 bases from J, the gap between germline ends came to 12 bases. The germline gives CDR1 MDHEN, CDR2 SYDVKM. CDR3: CASSLRGLRDTQYF. CDR3 nucleotides: TGTGCCAGCAGTTTGAGGGGGTTAAGAGATACGCAGTATTTT.

This clonotype showed up many times. The chain employs TRBV7-2 and TRBJ1-2, with a tentative D call TRBD1 (5 bases). Germline V CDR1 and CDR2: SGHTA, FQGNSA. Trimming cost V 4 bases and J 5 bases, with 14 bases left between them. The CDR3 is made up of 14 amino acids. The CDR3 here is CASSSGTGPYGYTF. The CDR3 coding sequence is TGTGCCAGCAGCTCCGGGACCGGCCCTTATGGCTACACCTTC.

V usage is TRBV6-6 and J usage is TRBJ1-2, with TRBD1 matching 8 bases. V gave up 6 bases and J gave up 8 bases; unmatched junction bases: 8. Germline-derived CDR1 and CDR2 are MNHNY and SVGAGI (reference sequence). The CDR3 has 13 amino acids. The CDR3 nucleotides are TGTGCCAGCAGACCGGGACAGGCGTACGGCTACACCTTC. Translating gives CASRPGQAYGYTF.

This clonotype came up many times. The chain couples TRBV18 to TRBJ2-3; 11 nucleotides match TRBD2. This CDR3 is built from 14 residues. Germline-derived CDR1 and CDR2 are KGHSH and LQKENI. The V segment lost 3 bases and the J segment 15 bases; nucleotides outside the gene matches: 11. Here the CDR3 DNA reads TGTGCCAGCTCACCGGCTAGCGGGAGGTCCCCCCCTTATTTT. As protein: CASSPASGRSPPYF.

This clonotype was found a few times. The chain combines TRBV10-3 with TRBJ1-6; the D gene is possibly TRBD1 (5 bases). The V gene lost 4 bases and the J gene lost 9 bases, with 13 bases spanning the gap. The CDR3 is 14 residues long. Germline values: CDR1 ENHRY, CDR2 SYGVKD. CDR3 sequence: CAISGRDGLSPLHF. The CDR3, as DNA: TGTGCCATCAGTGGCCGGGACGGGCTTTCACCCCTCCACTTT.

The V and J genes are TRBV10-2 and TRBJ1-5; D remains ambiguous. The length of the CDR3 is 15 residues. Germline V lookup: CDR1 WSHSY, CDR2 SAAADI. V lost 4 bases and J 1 base, leaving 11 bases between the germline ends. CDR3 coding DNA: TGCGCCAGCAGTGCAGCCACCCTAAGCAATCAGCCCCAGCATTTT. It is translated as CASSAATLSNQPQHF.

This clonotype has at least ten counts. In DNA form, the CDR3 reads TGTGCCAGCTCACGATCACAGGGTTTACATGAGCAGTTCTTC. Translation gives CASSRSQGLHEQFF. The genes are TRBV18 and TRBJ2-1; TRBD1 is a possible D gene (6 bases). CDR1 is KGHSH and CDR2 is LQKENI in the germline V gene. This CDR3 comprises 14 residues. Trimming took off 4 bases at V and 8 bases at J, with 15 bases between the two ends.

The genes are TRBV27 and TRBJ2-1; a possible D gene is TRBD1 (6 bases). This CDR3 has 14 residues. The germline V gene encodes CDR1 MNHEY and CDR2 SMNVEV (reference sequence). Trimming removed 6 bases from V and 0 bases from J, with 9 bases in between. CDR3 DNA: TGTGCCAGCAGCGGACAGCTCTCCTACAATGAGCAGTTCTTC. As protein: CASSGQLSYNEQFF.

In its sample, this clonotype was seen many times. The V call is TRBV7-9, the J call TRBJ1-1; weak D call: TRBD1 (6 bases). Germline CDR1 SEHNR, CDR2 FQNEAQ (reference sequence). The CDR3 consists of 13 residues. Between the trimmed V and J ends, which lost 3 bases and 5 bases, there was a span of 10 bases. CDR3 DNA sequence: TGTGCCAGCAGCTTGAGCAGGGGAACTGAAGCTTTCTTT. Translation gives CASSLSRGTEAFF. The entire variable domain, with the rest obtained from reference TRBV7-9 and TRBJ1-1, is as follows: DTGVSQNPRHKITKRGQNVTFRCDPISEHNRLYWYRQTLGQGPEFLTYFQNEAQLEKSRLLSDRFSAERPKGSFSTLEIQRTEQGDSAMYLCASSLSRGTEAFFGQGTRLTVV.

This clonotype was observed at least ten times. The J gene is TRBJ2-7, the V gene TRBV16; the match to TRBD2 covers 12 bases. The CDR3 length is 15 residues. V was pared by 5 bases and J by 3 bases, with 5 bases of the junction left unmatched. Looked up from germline, CDR1 is KGHSY and CDR2 is FQNENV. CDR3 sequence (DNA): TGTGCCAGCAGCTTCGGACTAGCGGGACTCTACGAGCAGTACTTC. It encodes CASSFGLAGLYEQYF.

For this clonotype: A much bigger clone sits one base away, suggesting this may be a read error. This chain connects TRBV12-3 or TRBV12-4 to TRBJ1-5; D is possibly TRBD1 (6 bases). Trimming cost V 10 bases and J 6 bases, with 19 bases left between them. CDR3 length: 14 residues. In DNA, the CDR3 is TGTGCCAACAGCCTCAACAGGGACGGTCAGCCCCAGCATTTT. Protein: CANSLNRDGQPQHF.

This clonotype was found many times. The chain links TRBV6-1 to TRBJ1-4; D is perhaps TRBD1 (5 bases). Trimming pared 6 bases from V and 1 base from J, leaving 27 bases between. Per germline, CDR1 MNHNS and CDR2 SASEGT. The CDR3 is made up of 20 amino acids. The CDR3 sequence: CASRAAVGAYPEKTNEKLFF. CDR3 DNA: TGTGCCAGCAGAGCAGCCGTCGGGGCCTATCCAGAAAAAACTAATGAAAAACTGTTTTTT.